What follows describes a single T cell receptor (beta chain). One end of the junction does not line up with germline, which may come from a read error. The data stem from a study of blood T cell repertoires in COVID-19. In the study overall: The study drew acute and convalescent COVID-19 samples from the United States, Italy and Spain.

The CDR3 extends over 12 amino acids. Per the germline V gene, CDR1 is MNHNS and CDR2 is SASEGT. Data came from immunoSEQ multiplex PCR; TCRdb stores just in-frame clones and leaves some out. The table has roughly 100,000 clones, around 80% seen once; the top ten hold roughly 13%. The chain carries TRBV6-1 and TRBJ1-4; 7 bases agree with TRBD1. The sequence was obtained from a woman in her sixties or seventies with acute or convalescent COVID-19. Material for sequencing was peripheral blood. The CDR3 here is CASSETAGQEYF. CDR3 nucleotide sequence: TGTGCCAGCAGTGAAACCGCAGGACAGGAATATTTT.